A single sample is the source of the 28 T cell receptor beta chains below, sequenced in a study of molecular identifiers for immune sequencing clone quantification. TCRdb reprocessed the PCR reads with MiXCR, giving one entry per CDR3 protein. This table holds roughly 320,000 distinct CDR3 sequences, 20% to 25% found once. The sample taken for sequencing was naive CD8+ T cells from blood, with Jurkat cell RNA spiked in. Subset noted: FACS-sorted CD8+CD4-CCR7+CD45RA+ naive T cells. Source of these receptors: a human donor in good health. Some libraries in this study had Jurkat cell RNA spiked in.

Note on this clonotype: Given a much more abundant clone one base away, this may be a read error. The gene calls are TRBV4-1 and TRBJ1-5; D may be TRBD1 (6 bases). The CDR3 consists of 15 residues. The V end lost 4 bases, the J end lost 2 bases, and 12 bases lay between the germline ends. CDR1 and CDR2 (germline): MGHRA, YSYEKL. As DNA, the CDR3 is TGCGCCAGCAGCCGAGGGGGGGGGGGCAATCAGCCCCAGCATTTT. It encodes CASSRGGGGNQPQHF.

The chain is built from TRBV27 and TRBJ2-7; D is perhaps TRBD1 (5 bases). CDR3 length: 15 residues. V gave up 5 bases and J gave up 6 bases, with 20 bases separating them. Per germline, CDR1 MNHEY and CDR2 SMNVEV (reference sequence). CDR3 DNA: TGTGCCAGCAGTACATCAGGGTTGTTGGCCTGCGAGCAGTACTTC. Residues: CASSTSGLLACEQYF.

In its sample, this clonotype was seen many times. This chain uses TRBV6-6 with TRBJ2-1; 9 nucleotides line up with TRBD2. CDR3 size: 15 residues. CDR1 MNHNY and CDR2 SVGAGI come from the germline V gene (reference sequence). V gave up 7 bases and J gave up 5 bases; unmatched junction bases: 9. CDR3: CASTPAGGPDNEQFF. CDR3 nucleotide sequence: TGTGCCAGCACCCCCGCGGGGGGGCCTGACAATGAGCAGTTCTTC.

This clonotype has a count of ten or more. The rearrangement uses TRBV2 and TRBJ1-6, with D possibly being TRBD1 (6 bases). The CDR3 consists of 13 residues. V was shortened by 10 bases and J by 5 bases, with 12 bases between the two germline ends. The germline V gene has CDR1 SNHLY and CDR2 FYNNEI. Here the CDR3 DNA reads TGTGCCAAACAGGGATCGAATAATTCACCCCTCCACTTT. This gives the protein CAKQGSNNSPLHF.

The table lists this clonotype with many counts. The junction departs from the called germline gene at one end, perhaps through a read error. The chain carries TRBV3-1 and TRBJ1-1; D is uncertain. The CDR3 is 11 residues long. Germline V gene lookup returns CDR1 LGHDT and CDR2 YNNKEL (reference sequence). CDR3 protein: CASSQGIVQRF. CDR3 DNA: TGTGCCAGCAGCCAAGGGATTGTACAGCGCTTT.

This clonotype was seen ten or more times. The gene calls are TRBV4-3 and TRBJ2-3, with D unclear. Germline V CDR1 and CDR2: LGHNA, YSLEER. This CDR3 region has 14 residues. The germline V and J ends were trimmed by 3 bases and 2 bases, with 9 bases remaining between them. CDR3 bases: TGCGCCAGCAGCCATCTGGGCTACACAGATACGCAGTATTTT. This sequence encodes CASSHLGYTDTQYF.

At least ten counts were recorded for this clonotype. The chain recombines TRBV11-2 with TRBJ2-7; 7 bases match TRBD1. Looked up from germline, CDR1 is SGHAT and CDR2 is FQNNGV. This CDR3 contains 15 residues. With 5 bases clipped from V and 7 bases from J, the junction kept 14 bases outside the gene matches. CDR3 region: CASSPTGNFAYEQYF. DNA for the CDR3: TGTGCCAGCAGCCCGACAGGGAATTTTGCATATGAGCAGTACTTC.

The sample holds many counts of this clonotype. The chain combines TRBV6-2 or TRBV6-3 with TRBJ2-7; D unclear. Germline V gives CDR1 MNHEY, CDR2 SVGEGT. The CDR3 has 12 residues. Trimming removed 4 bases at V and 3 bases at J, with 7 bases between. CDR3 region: CASSSGIYEQYF. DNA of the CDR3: TGTGCCAGCAGTTCCGGAATCTACGAGCAGTACTTC.

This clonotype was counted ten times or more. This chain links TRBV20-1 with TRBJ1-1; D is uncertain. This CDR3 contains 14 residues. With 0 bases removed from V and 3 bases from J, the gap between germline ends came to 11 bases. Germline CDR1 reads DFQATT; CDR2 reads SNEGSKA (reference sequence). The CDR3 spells CSARDGFGDTEAFF. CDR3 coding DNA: TGCAGTGCTAGAGATGGGTTCGGGGACACTGAAGCTTTCTTT.

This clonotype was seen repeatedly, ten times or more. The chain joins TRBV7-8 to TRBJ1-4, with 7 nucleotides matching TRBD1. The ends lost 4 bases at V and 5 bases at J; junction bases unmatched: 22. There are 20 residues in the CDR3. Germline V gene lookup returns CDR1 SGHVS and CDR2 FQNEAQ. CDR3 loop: CASSSPPPATETGPNEKLFF. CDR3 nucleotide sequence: TGTGCCAGCAGCTCTCCCCCCCCGGCCACTGAGACAGGGCCAAATGAAAAACTGTTTTTT. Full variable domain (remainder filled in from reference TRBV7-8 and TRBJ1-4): GAGVSQSPRYKVAKRGQDVALRCDPISGHVSLFWYQQALGQGPEFLTYFQNEAQLDKSGLPSDRFFAERPEGSVSTLKIQRTQQEDSAVYLCASSSPPPATETGPNEKLFFGSGTQLSVL.

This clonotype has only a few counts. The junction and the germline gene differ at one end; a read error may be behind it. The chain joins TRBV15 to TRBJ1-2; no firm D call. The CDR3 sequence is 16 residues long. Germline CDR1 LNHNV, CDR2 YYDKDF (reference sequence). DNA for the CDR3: TGTGCCACCAGCCAAGATGCTAGACAATTTAACTATGGCTACGCCTTC. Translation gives CATSQDARQFNYGYAF.

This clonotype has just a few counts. In nucleotides, the CDR3 is TGCAGTGCTAGAGGAGGGACAAATAACTACGAGCAGTACTTC. Residues: CSARGGTNNYEQYF. The chain joins TRBV20-1 to TRBJ2-7, with D perhaps TRBD1 (6 bases). V lost 1 base and J 3 bases, leaving 13 bases between the germline ends. In germline, CDR1 is DFQATT, CDR2 SNEGSKA (reference sequence). The CDR3 has 14 amino acids.

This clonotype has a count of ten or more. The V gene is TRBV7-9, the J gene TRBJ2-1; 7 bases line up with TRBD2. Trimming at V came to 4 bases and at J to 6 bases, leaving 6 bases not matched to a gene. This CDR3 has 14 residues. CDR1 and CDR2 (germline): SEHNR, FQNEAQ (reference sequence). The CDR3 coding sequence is TGTGCCAGCAGCTCCTTGCCTAGCGGCAATGAGCAGTTCTTC. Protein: CASSSLPSGNEQFF.

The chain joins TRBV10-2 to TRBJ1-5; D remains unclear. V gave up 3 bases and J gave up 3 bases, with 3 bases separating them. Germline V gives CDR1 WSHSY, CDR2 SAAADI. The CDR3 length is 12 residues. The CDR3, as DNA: TGCGCCAGCAGTGATTACAATCAGCCCCAGCATTTT. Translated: CASSDYNQPQHF.

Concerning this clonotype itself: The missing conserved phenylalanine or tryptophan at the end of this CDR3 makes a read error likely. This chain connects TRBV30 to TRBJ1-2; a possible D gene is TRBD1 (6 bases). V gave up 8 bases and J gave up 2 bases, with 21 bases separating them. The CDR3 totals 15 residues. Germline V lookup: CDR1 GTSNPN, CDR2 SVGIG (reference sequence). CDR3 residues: CATKGRTDLNYGYTS. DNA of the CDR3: TGTGCCACCAAGGGCCGGACAGACTTGAACTATGGCTACACCTCC.

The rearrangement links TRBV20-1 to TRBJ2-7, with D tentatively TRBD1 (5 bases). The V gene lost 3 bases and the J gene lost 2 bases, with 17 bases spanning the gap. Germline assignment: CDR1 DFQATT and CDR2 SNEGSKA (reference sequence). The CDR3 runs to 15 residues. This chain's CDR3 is CSASNPRQNTYEQYF. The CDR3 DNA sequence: TGCAGTGCTAGCAACCCCAGACAGAACACCTACGAGCAGTACTTC.

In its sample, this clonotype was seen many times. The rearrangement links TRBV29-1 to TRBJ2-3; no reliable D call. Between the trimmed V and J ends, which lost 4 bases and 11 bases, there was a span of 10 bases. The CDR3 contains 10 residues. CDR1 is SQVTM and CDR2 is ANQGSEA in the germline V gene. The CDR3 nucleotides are TGCAGCGTTGTTAAGGGAATGCAGTATTTT. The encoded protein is CSVVKGMQYF.

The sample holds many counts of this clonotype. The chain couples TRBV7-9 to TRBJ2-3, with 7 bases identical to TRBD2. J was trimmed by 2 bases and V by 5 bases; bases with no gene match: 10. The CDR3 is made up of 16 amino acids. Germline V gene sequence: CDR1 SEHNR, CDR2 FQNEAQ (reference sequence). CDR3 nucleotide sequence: TGTGCCAGCAGCATCCAGCCTAGCGGAACCACAGATACGCAGTATTTT. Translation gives CASSIQPSGTTDTQYF.

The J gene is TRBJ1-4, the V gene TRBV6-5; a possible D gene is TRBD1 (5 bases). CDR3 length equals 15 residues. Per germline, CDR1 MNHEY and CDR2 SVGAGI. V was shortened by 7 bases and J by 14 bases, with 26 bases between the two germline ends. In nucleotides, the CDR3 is TGTGCCAGCACGCCTTATCTGGGGGGGGGGTTCACCCTGTTTTTT. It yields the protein CASTPYLGGGFTLFF.

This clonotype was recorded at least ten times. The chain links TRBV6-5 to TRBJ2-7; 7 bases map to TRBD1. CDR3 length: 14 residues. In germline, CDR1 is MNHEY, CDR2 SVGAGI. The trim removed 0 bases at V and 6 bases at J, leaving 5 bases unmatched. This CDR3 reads CASSYSGTGVEQYF. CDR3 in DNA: TGTGCCAGCAGTTACTCGGGTACAGGGGTCGAGCAGTACTTC.

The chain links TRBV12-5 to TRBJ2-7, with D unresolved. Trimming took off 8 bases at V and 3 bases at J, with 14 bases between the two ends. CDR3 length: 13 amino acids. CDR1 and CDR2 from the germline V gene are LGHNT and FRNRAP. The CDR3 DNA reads TGTGCTAGTTCAGGCCCCCCCTACTACGAGCAGTACTTC. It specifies CASSGPPYYEQYF.

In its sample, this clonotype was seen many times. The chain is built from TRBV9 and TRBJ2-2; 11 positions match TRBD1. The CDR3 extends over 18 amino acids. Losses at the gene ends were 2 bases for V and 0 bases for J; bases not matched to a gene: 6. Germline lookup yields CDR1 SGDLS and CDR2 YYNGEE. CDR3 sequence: CASSVGQGADSNTGELFF. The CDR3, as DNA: TGTGCCAGCAGCGTCGGACAGGGGGCCGACTCGAACACCGGGGAGCTGTTTTTT.

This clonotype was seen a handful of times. The CDR3 protein is CASSPPDRPSNEQFF. The DNA for the CDR3 is TGTGCCAGCTCACCACCGGACAGGCCAAGTAATGAGCAGTTCTTC. The rearrangement uses TRBV18 and TRBJ2-1; 7 bases are shared with TRBD1. J was trimmed by 7 bases and V by 0 bases; bases with no gene match: 6. Per germline, CDR1 KGHSH and CDR2 LQKENI. The CDR3 has 15 amino acids.

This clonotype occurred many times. Here the CDR3 reads CASSQDQNFNSPLHF. The CDR3 nucleotides read TGTGCCAGCAGCCAAGATCAGAATTTTAATTCACCCCTCCACTTT. The chain combines TRBV14 with TRBJ1-6; no reliable D call. Trimming removed 0 bases at V and 6 bases at J, with 9 bases between. Germline lookup yields CDR1 SGHDN and CDR2 FVKESK. The CDR3 has 15 amino acids.

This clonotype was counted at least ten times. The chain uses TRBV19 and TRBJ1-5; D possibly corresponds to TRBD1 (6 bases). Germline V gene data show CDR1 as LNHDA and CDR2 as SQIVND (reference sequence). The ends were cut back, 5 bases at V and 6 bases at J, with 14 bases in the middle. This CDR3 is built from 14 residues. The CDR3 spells CASSPTPGVQPQHF. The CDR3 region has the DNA TGTGCCAGTAGTCCCACCCCAGGGGTTCAGCCCCAGCATTTT.

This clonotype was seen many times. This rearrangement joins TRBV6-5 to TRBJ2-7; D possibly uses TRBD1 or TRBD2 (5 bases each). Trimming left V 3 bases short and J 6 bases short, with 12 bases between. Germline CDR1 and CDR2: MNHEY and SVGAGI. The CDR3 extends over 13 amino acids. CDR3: CASSYYNGGEQYF. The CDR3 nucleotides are TGTGCCAGCAGTTATTATAATGGGGGCGAGCAGTACTTC.

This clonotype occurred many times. The chain's CDR3 is CASSPIRGLDTQYF. The CDR3 nucleotides read TGTGCCAGCAGCCCAATCCGGGGGTTAGATACGCAGTATTTT. V and J are TRBV7-9 and TRBJ2-3, with D possibly TRBD2 on 6 matching bases. The CDR3 is 14 residues long. V was pared by 5 bases and J by 5 bases, with 14 bases between. Looked up from germline, CDR1 is SEHNR and CDR2 is FQNEAQ (reference sequence).

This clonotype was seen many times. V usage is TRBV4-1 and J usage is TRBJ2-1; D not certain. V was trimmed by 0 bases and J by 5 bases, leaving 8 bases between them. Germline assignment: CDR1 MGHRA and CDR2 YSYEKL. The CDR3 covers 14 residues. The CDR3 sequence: CASSQDRADNEQFF. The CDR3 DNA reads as TGCGCCAGCAGCCAAGATCGGGCAGACAATGAGCAGTTCTTC.